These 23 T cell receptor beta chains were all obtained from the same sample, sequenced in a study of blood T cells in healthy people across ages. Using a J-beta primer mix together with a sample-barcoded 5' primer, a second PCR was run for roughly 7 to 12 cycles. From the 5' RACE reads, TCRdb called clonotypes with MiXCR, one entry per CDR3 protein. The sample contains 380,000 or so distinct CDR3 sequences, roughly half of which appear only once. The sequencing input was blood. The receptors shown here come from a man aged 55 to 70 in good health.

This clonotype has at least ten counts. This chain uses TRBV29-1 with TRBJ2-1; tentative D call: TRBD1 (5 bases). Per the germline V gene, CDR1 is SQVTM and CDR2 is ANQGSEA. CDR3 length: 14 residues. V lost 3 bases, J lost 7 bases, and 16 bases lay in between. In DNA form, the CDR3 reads TGCAGCGTTGACCTTCTAGACAGTGGGAATGAGCAGTTCTTC. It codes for CSVDLLDSGNEQFF.

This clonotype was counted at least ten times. This CDR3 reads CASSYGDGIQETQYF. CDR3 in DNA: TGTGCCAGCAGTTACGGGGACGGTATCCAAGAGACCCAGTACTTC. V gene TRBV6-2 or TRBV6-3 combines with J gene TRBJ2-5; perhaps D is TRBD1 or TRBD2 (5 bases each). V was cut by 2 bases and J by 1 base, with 11 bases left in between. CDR1 MNHEY and CDR2 SVGEGT come from the germline V gene. CDR3 length equals 15 residues.

Written as DNA, the CDR3 is TGTGCCAGCAGCCGGGCCCGGGACACGAACACTGAAGCTTTCTTT. This sequence encodes CASSRARDTNTEAFF. This sequence joins TRBV13 and TRBJ1-1, with a tentative D call TRBD1 (6 bases). CDR3 size: 15 residues. Between the trimmed V and J ends, which lost 5 bases and 1 base, there was a span of 14 bases. Germline CDR1 PRHDT, CDR2 FYEKMQ (reference sequence).

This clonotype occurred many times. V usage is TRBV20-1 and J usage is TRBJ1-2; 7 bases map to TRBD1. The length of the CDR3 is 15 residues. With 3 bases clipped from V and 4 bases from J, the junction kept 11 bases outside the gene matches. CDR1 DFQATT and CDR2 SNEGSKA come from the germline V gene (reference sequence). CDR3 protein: CSARTPLRGIYGYTF. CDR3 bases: TGCAGTGCTAGGACTCCTCTCAGGGGGATCTATGGCTACACCTTC.

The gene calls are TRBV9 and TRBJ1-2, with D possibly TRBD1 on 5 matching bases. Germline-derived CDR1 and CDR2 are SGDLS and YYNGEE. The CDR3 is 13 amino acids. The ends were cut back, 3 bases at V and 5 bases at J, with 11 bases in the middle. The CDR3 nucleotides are TGTGCCAGCAGCGCCCCGGGGGAGTATGGCTACACCTTC. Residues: CASSAPGEYGYTF.

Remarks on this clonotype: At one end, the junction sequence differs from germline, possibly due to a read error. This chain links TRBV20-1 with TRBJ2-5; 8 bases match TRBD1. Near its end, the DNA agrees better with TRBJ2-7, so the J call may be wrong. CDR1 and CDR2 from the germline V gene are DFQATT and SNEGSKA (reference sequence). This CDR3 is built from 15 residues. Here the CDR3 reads CGATTPGQGYYEQYF. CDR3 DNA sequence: TGCGGTGCGACGACACCTGGACAGGGTTACTACGAGCAGTACTTC.

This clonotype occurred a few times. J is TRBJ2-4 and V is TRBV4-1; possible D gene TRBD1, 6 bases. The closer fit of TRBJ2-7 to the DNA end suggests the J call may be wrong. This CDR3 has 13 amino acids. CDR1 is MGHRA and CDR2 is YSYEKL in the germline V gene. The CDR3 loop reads CASSQLTGYEQYF. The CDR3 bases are TGCGCCAGCAGCCAGCTGACAGGTTACGAGCAGTACTTC.

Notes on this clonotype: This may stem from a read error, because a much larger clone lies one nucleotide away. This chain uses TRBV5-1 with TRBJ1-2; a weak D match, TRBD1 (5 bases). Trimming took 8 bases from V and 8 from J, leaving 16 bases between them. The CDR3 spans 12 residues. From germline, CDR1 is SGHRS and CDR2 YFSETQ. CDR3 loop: CASTRGGTGYTF. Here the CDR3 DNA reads TGCGCCAGTACAAGGGGAGGGACCGGCTACACCTTC.

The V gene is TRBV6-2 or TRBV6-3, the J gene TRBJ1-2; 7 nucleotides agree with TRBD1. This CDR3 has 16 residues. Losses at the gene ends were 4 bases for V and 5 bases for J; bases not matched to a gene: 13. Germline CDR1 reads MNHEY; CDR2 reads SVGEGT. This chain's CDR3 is CASSFPGRTGSYGYTF. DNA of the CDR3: TGTGCCAGCAGTTTCCCCGGCCGGACAGGTAGTTATGGCTACACCTTC.

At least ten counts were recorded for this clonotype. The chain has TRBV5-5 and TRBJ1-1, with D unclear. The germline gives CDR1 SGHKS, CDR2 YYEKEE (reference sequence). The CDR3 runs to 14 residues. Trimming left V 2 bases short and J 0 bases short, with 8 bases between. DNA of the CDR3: TGTGCCAGCAGCTTAGGGTTTTTGAACACTGAAGCTTTCTTT. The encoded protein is CASSLGFLNTEAFF.

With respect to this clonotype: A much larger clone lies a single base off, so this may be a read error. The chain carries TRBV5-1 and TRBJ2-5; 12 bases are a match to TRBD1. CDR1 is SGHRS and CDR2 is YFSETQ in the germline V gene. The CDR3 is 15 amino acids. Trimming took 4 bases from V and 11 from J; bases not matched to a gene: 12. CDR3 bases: TGCGCCAGCAGCCATCCGGGACAGGGGGCAGGGGAGCAGTACTTC. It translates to CASSHPGQGAGEQYF.

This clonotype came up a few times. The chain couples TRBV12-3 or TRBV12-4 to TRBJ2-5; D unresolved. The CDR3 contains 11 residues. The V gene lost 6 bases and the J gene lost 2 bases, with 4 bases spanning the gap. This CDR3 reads CASRIQETQYF. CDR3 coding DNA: TGTGCCAGCAGGATTCAAGAGACCCAGTACTTC.

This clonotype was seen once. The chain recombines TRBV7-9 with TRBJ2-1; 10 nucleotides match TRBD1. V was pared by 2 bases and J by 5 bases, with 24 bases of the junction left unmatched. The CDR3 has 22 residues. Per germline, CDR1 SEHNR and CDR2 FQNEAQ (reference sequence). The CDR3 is CASSLLPHWDRGRTGKDNEQFF. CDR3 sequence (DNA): TGTGCCAGCAGCTTACTTCCCCATTGGGACAGGGGAAGGACTGGTAAGGACAATGAGCAGTTCTTC.

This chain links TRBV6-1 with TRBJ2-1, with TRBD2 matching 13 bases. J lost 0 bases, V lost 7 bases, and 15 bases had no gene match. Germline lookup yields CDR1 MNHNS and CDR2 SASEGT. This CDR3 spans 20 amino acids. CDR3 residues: CASIPGGGLAGRSSYNEQFF. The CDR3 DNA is TGTGCCAGCATCCCCGGCGGGGGACTAGCGGGGCGAAGCTCCTACAATGAGCAGTTCTTC.

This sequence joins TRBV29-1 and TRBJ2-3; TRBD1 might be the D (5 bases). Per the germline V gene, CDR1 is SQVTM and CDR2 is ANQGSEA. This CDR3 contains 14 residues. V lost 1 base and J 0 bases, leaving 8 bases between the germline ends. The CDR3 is CSVEAGASTDTQYF. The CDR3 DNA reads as TGCAGCGTTGAAGCTGGGGCGAGCACAGATACGCAGTATTTT.

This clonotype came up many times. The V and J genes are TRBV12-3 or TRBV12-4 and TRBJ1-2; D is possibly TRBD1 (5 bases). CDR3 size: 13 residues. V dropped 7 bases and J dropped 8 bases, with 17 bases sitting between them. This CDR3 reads CASNHRRLGGYTF. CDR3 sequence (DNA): TGTGCCAGCAACCACAGGAGACTCGGAGGCTACACCTTC.

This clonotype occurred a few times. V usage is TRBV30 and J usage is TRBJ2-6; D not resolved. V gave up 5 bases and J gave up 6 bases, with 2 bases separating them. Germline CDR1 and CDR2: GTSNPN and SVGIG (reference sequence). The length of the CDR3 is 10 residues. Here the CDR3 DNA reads TGTGCCTGGGAGGCCAACGTCCTGACTTTC. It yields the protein CAWEANVLTF.

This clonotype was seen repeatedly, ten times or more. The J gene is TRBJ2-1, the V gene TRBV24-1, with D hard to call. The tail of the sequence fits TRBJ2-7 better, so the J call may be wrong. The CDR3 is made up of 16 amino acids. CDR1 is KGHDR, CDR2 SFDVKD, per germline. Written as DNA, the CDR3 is TGTGCCACCAGTGATTCGTCCAGGAGCTCCTACAATGAGCAGTACTTC. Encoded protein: CATSDSSRSSYNEQYF.

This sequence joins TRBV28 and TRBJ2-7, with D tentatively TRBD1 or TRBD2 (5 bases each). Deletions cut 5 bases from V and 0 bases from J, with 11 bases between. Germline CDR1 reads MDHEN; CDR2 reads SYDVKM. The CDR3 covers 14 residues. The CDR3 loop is CASSTWDGSYEQYF. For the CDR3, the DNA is TGTGCCAGCAGTACTTGGGACGGCTCCTACGAGCAGTACTTC.

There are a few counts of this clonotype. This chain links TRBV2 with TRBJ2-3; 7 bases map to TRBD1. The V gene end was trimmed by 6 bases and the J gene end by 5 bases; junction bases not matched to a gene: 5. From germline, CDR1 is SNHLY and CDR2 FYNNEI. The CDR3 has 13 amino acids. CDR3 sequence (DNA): TGTGCCAGCAGGGATCCAGGGGGAGATACGCAGTATTTT. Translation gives CASRDPGGDTQYF. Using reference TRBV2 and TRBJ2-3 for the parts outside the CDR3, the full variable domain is EPEVTQTPSHQVTQMGQEVILRCVPISNHLYFYWYRQILGQKVEFLVSFYNNEISEKSEIFDDQFSVERPDGSNFTLKIRSTKLEDSAMYFCASRDPGGDTQYFGPGTRLTVL.

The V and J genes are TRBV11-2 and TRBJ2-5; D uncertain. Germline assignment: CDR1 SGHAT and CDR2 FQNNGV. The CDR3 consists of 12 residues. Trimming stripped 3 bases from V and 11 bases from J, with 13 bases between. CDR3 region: CASSLNSNEQYF. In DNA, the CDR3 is TGTGCCAGCAGCTTGAACAGCAATGAGCAGTACTTC.

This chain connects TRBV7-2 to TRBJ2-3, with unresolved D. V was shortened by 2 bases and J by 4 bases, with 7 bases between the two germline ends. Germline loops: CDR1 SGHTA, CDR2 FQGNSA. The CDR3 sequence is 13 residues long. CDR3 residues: CASSLSVSDTQYF. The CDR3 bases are TGTGCCAGCAGCTTATCGGTCTCAGATACGCAGTATTTT.

The CDR3 is CASSLGQHNSYEQYF. CDR3 coding DNA: TGTGCCAGCAGCCTCGGACAGCACAACTCCTACGAGCAGTACTTC. The J gene is TRBJ2-7, the V gene TRBV11-1; D is perhaps TRBD1 (6 bases). CDR1 is SGHAT and CDR2 is FQDESV in the germline V gene (reference sequence). V was pared by 5 bases and J by 0 bases, with 14 bases between. The CDR3 totals 15 residues.